These 10 T cell receptor beta chains originate from one sample sequenced in a study of T cells after yellow fever vaccination. Each CDR3 protein gets one entry after TCRdb re-called the 5' RACE reads with MiXCR. This table holds 300,000 or so distinct CDR3 sequences, around 6.8% found once. This material consisted of PBMCs, taken roughly 46 days after the first yellow fever vaccination. These receptors were obtained from a man younger than 35 who received the YFV17D yellow fever vaccine.

The V call is TRBV7-6, the J call TRBJ1-3, with D tentatively TRBD1 (6 bases). The CDR3 has 15 residues. CDR1 SGHVS and CDR2 FNYEAQ come from the germline V gene. The V and J ends lost 5 bases and 0 bases respectively, with 11 bases between them. The CDR3 loop is CASSRRTVSGNTIYF. CDR3 DNA: TGTGCCAGCAGCCGTAGGACAGTCTCTGGAAACACCATATATTTT.

The rearrangement joins TRBV11-1 to TRBJ2-7; 7 bases map to TRBD2. This CDR3 comprises 14 residues. With 2 bases clipped from V and 4 bases from J, the junction kept 5 bases outside the gene matches. In germline, CDR1 is SGHAT, CDR2 FQDESV (reference sequence). CDR3 DNA: TGTGCCAGCAGCTTAAGCGGGAAAGCTTACGAGCAGTACTTC. It specifies CASSLSGKAYEQYF.

This clonotype occurred a few times. This CDR3 is CASSLPPQGRELFF. CDR3 coding DNA: TGTGCCAGCAGCCTCCCCCCGCAGGGTCGGGAGCTGTTTTTT. The rearrangement uses TRBV6-1 and TRBJ2-2; D possibly corresponds to TRBD1 (5 bases). Germline V CDR1 and CDR2: MNHNS, SASEGT. The ends were cut back, 6 bases at V and 9 bases at J, with 17 bases in the middle. The CDR3 is 14 amino acids.

The table lists this clonotype with many counts. This chain joins TRBV5-1 and TRBJ2-6, with no clear D. Germline CDR1 SGHRS, CDR2 YFSETQ. The CDR3 extends over 18 amino acids. The V gene lost 2 bases and the J gene lost 0 bases, with 15 bases spanning the gap. The CDR3 loop is CASSLRSPYLSGANVLTF. CDR3 DNA sequence: TGCGCCAGCAGCTTAAGATCCCCTTACCTCTCTGGGGCCAACGTCCTGACTTTC.

This chain links TRBV11-2 with TRBJ2-1; D is possibly TRBD1 (7 bases). V was shortened by 5 bases and J by 15 bases, with 38 bases between the two germline ends. Germline V gene data show CDR1 as SGHAT and CDR2 as FQNNGV. The CDR3 is 19 residues long. The CDR3 DNA sequence: TGTGCCAGCAGCGCGGGACAGCGTCCATCAACTGTTTACAATGAGCAGTCGTTCTTC. This encodes CASSAGQRPSTVYNEQSFF. Full variable domain (missing parts from reference TRBV11-2 and TRBJ2-1): EAGVAQSPRYKIIEKRQSVAFWCNPISGHATLYWYQQILGQGPKLLIQFQNNGVVDDSQLPKDRFSAERLKGVDSTLKIQPAKLEDSAVYLCASSAGQRPSTVYNEQSFFGPGTRLTVL.

This clonotype has ten or more counts. This sequence joins TRBV4-3 and TRBJ2-7; 9 bases align to TRBD2. V lost 1 base and J lost 3; bases outside the gene matches: 1. Germline-derived CDR1 and CDR2 are LGHNA and YSLEER. The CDR3 runs 14 residues. CDR3 coding DNA: TGCGCCAGCAGCCAAGGGCGGGAGGGCTACGAGCAGTACTTC. The encoded protein is CASSQGREGYEQYF.

The chain joins TRBV12-3 or TRBV12-4 to TRBJ1-2; D might be TRBD1 (6 bases). This CDR3 has 13 residues. Deletions cut 6 bases from V and 1 base from J, with 9 bases between. The CDR3 DNA is TGTGCCAGCAGGCCGGACAGTAACTATGGCTACACCTTC. Translation: CASRPDSNYGYTF.

This clonotype was detected only once. One end of the junction varies from germline; a read error may be responsible. V usage is TRBV5-1 and J usage is TRBJ1-1; no definite D call. The CDR3 loop spans 12 amino acids. Germline CDR1 and CDR2: SGHRS and YFSETQ. DNA for the CDR3: TGCGCCAGCAGCTTGGGGGGAACTGAATCTTTCTTT. Translated: CASSLGGTESFF.

This clonotype was counted a few times. The J gene is TRBJ1-2, the V gene TRBV12-3 or TRBV12-4, with D hard to call. This CDR3 is 14 amino acids long. V lost 6 bases and J lost 5, with 16 bases in between. The CDR3 protein is CASSLTPPGYGYTF. CDR3 nucleotide sequence: TGTGCCAGCAGCCTAACCCCACCTGGTTATGGCTACACCTTC.

The chain employs TRBV9 and TRBJ1-2, with no clear D. This CDR3 is 16 amino acids long. The germline V and J ends were trimmed by 0 bases and 3 bases, with 15 bases remaining between them. From germline, CDR1 is SGDLS and CDR2 YYNGEE. As DNA, the CDR3 is TGTGCCAGCAGCGTAGGTCCCTTCGGCTCTGACTATGGCTACACCTTC. This codes for CASSVGPFGSDYGYTF.